A selection of T cell receptor beta chains follows, all from one sample in a study of T-cell memory formation after mild COVID-19. TCRdb fed the 5' RACE reads into MiXCR, producing one record per CDR3 protein. This table holds 150,000 to 200,000 distinct CDR3 sequences, 25% to 40% found once. The specimen was PBMCs or a T cell subset sorted from them (not recorded which). These receptor sequences come from an adult woman who had mild COVID-19 (a few samples of this study predate the infection). Cell type and time point are not known. Each CDR3 is given with its conserved first and last residue. Each record gives: V gene, J gene, D gene, clone size, CDR3 protein, CDR3 DNA. A D gene is named only where the DNA matches it firmly. Where a row states a size, it is once, few, many or the class of an expanded clone; other rows omit it.

v_gene: TRBV6-5
j_gene: TRBJ2-1
d_gene: -
abundance: few
CDR3aa: CASSYGSDRSNEQFF
CDR3nt: TGTGCCAGCAGTTACGGGTCTGATAGGTCCAATGAGCAGTTCTTC

v_gene: TRBV7-9
j_gene: TRBJ2-7
d_gene: TRBD2
abundance: many
CDR3aa: CASSRGTNRYEQYF
CDR3nt: TGTGCCAGCAGCCGCGGGACTAATCGGTACGAGCAGTACTTC

v_gene: TRBV2
j_gene: TRBJ1-2
d_gene: -
abundance: -
CDR3aa: CAGWRAGVGYTF
CDR3nt: TGTGCCGGTTGGAGGGCTGGAGTTGGCTACACCTTC

v_gene: TRBV18
j_gene: TRBJ2-5
d_gene: -
abundance: -
CDR3aa: CASSPPRETQYF
CDR3nt: TGTGCCAGCTCACCACCCAGGGAGACCCAGTACTTC

v_gene: TRBV4-2
j_gene: TRBJ1-1
d_gene: -
abundance: -
CDR3aa: CASSQVSTGVLNTEAFF
CDR3nt: TGTGCCAGCAGCCAAGTCTCCACTGGGGTGTTGAACACTGAAGCTTTCTTT

v_gene: TRBV5-6
j_gene: TRBJ2-7
d_gene: -
abundance: few
CDR3aa: CASTLHPVLRDREQYF
CDR3nt: TGTGCCAGCACTCTACACCCAGTCCTACGGGATCGGGAGCAGTACTTC

v_gene: TRBV12-3/TRBV12-4
j_gene: TRBJ2-1
d_gene: -
abundance: -
CDR3aa: CASATGGAGEQFF
CDR3nt: TGTGCCAGCGCAACTGGGGGGGCCGGCGAGCAGTTCTTC

v_gene: TRBV19
j_gene: TRBJ2-1
d_gene: TRBD2
abundance: -
CDR3aa: CASGLAGGPYNEQFF
CDR3nt: TGTGCCAGTGGGCTAGCGGGGGGACCCTACAATGAGCAGTTCTTC

v_gene: TRBV2
j_gene: TRBJ2-3
d_gene: TRBD2
abundance: few
CDR3aa: CASSVGSGADTQYF
CDR3nt: TGTGCCAGCAGTGTCGGTAGCGGGGCAGATACGCAGTATTTT

v_gene: TRBV7-8
j_gene: TRBJ2-3
d_gene: TRBD2
abundance: -
CDR3aa: CASSPRTSGGDTQYF
CDR3nt: TGTGCCAGCAGCCCACGGACTAGCGGGGGAGATACGCAGTATTTT

v_gene: TRBV20-1
j_gene: TRBJ1-2
d_gene: -
abundance: -
CDR3aa: CSARDRVYGYTF
CDR3nt: TGCAGTGCTAGGGACCGCGTCTATGGCTACACCTTC

v_gene: TRBV5-1
j_gene: TRBJ2-1
d_gene: -
abundance: -
CDR3aa: CASGYDSGVNEQFF
CDR3nt: TGCGCCAGCGGCTACGATTCCGGGGTTAATGAGCAGTTCTTC

v_gene: TRBV20-1
j_gene: TRBJ2-2
d_gene: -
abundance: -
CDR3aa: CSARDEGYGELFF
CDR3nt: TGCAGTGCTAGAGATGAGGGTTACGGGGAGCTGTTTTTT

v_gene: TRBV5-1
j_gene: TRBJ1-1
d_gene: -
abundance: -
CDR3aa: CASSLGAGSQNTEAFF
CDR3nt: TGCGCCAGCAGCTTGGGGGCGGGTAGCCAGAACACTGAAGCTTTCTTT

v_gene: TRBV6-5
j_gene: TRBJ2-7
d_gene: TRBD2
abundance: -
CDR3aa: CASSYSLAGASYEQYF
CDR3nt: TGTGCCAGCAGTTACTCACTAGCGGGGGCCTCCTACGAGCAGTACTTC

v_gene: TRBV6-2/TRBV6-3
j_gene: TRBJ2-3
d_gene: TRBD2
abundance: few
CDR3aa: CASRPRLAGITDTQYF
CDR3nt: TGTGCCAGCAGACCCCGCTTAGCGGGAATAACAGATACGCAGTATTTT

v_gene: TRBV2
j_gene: TRBJ2-5
d_gene: -
abundance: -
CDR3aa: CASRQYQETQYF
CDR3nt: TGTGCCAGCAGACAGTACCAAGAGACCCAGTACTTC

v_gene: TRBV7-9
j_gene: TRBJ2-5
d_gene: -
abundance: -
CDR3aa: CASSFPSEETQYF
CDR3nt: TGTGCCAGCAGCTTTCCGTCAGAGGAGACCCAGTACTTC

v_gene: TRBV4-3
j_gene: TRBJ2-1
d_gene: -
abundance: -
CDR3aa: CASSQDNTAYNEQFF
CDR3nt: TGCGCCAGCAGCCAAGATAATACAGCCTACAATGAGCAGTTCTTC

v_gene: TRBV18
j_gene: TRBJ2-7
d_gene: TRBD1
abundance: few
CDR3aa: CASSPRDRSYEQYF
CDR3nt: TGTGCCAGCTCACCACGGGACAGATCCTACGAGCAGTACTTC

v_gene: TRBV4-1
j_gene: TRBJ2-3
d_gene: -
abundance: once
CDR3aa: CASSQPWGGSTQYF
CDR3nt: TGCGCCAGCAGCCAACCATGGGGGGGCTCGACGCAGTATTTT

v_gene: TRBV7-2
j_gene: TRBJ2-3
d_gene: -
abundance: -
CDR3aa: CASSPTTVTQYF
CDR3nt: TGTGCCAGCAGCCCCACTACGGTTACGCAGTATTTT

v_gene: TRBV19
j_gene: TRBJ1-6
d_gene: -
abundance: few
CDR3aa: CASSIPRSVMDSPLHF
CDR3nt: TGTGCCAGTAGTATCCCACGGTCGGTTATGGATTCACCCCTCCACTTT